Described below is a single T cell receptor (beta chain) sequence and its context. Assay used: immunoSEQ multiplex PCR; TCRdb lists only in-frame clones, some missing. The sample lists 250,000 or so clones, about 83% seen once, with around 2% in the top ten. The source of the sample is a study of blood T cell repertoires in COVID-19. Sequenced input: PBMCs or T cells enriched from blood (not recorded which). This receptor was identified in a woman between 45 and 65 years old who had recovered from COVID-19.

CDR3 coding DNA: TGTGCCAGCAGTTTCCGTTCCTATGGCTACACCTTC. The encoded protein is CASSFRSYGYTF. This chain uses TRBV6-2 or TRBV6-3 with TRBJ1-2; D remains unclear. CDR1 and CDR2 from the germline V gene are MNHEY and SVGEGT. With 4 bases removed from V and 4 bases from J, the gap between germline ends came to 7 bases. The CDR3 contains 12 residues.